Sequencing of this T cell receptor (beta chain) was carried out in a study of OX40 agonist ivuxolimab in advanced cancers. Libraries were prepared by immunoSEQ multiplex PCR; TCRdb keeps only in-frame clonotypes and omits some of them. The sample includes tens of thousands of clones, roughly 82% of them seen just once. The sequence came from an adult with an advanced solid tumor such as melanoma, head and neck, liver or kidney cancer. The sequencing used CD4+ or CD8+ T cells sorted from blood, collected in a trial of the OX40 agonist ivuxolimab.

In DNA, the CDR3 is TGTGCCAGCAGCCCACAGGGGGCTAGGAATTCACCCCTCCACTTT. Translating gives CASSPQGARNSPLHF. The chain recombines TRBV14 with TRBJ1-6; 9 bases agree with TRBD1. The germline CDR1 and CDR2 sequences are SGHDN and FVKESK. The trim removed 4 bases at V and 7 bases at J, leaving 5 bases unmatched. This CDR3 is 15 amino acids long.